The rows below give T cell receptor beta chains drawn from one sample of a study of cytomegalovirus exposure and HLA in healthy donors. The method was immunoSEQ multiplex PCR; TCRdb's version includes in-frame clones alone and lacks a portion of them. The data contain 180,000 or so clones, around 80% of them singletons. The specimen was PBMCs. These receptors all stem from a man aged 18 to 35 in good health and CMV-seronegative. CDR3s include the opening cysteine and the closing phenylalanine or tryptophan. Only some rows state a clone size, as once, few, many or a class for expanded clones.

j_call clone_size v_call cdr3_aa
TRBJ2-7 - TRBV28 CASSLSLPNGEQYF
TRBJ1-3 - TRBV29-1 CSVGWGDTIYF
TRBJ2-1 - TRBV7-9 CASSWGLADYNEQFF
TRBJ1-2 - TRBV10-3 CAISDSTVPYGYTF
TRBJ2-1 - TRBV19 CASSVTSGSSEQFF
TRBJ2-3 - TRBV4-1 CASSSGTGGTDTQYF
TRBJ1-1 few TRBV19 CASAAGRMNTEAFF
TRBJ1-1 - TRBV6-5 CASSYSKTGGETEAFF
TRBJ1-2 few TRBV2 CASSGDSYGYTF
TRBJ2-5 - TRBV10-3 CAISALRETQYF
TRBJ1-1 - TRBV12-5 CASGLGLTEAFF
TRBJ2-3 - TRBV7-3 CASSLRSLAGSTDTQYF
TRBJ2-7 - TRBV28 CASIDGGNSHEQYF
TRBJ1-1 - TRBV2 CASSAPDRLNTEAFF
TRBJ2-6 - TRBV5-1 CASSLTPGQGSGANVLTF
TRBJ2-7 few TRBV19 CASSIVAGESYEQYF
TRBJ1-3 - TRBV5-6 CASSPDRLGNTIYF